This passage covers 22 T cell receptor beta chains from one sample sequenced in a study of T cell changes during pregnancy in multiple sclerosis. Measured with immunoSEQ multiplex PCR; TCRdb has only the in-frame clones, and not every one. The sample consists of 70,000 to 95,000 clones, about 94% of them appearing once. The sequencing here drew on peripheral blood, taken in the third trimester of pregnancy. Every receptor here comes from a female donor with multiple sclerosis, enrolled in a pregnancy study.

The CDR3 DNA is TGTGCCAGCGGAATGGGCCTAGCGGGAAATGAGCAGTTCTTC. The encoded protein is CASGMGLAGNEQFF. The V gene is TRBV27, the J gene TRBJ2-1, with 9 bases lining up with TRBD2. J gave up 7 bases and V 8 bases, and 9 bases lay outside the gene matches. Germline CDR1 MNHEY, CDR2 SMNVEV (reference sequence). This CDR3 contains 14 residues.

This chain connects TRBV2 to TRBJ2-2; 9 positions match TRBD2. This CDR3 has 14 amino acids. The J segment lost 4 bases and the V segment lost 6 bases, leaving 3 bases of the junction unmatched. Germline CDR1 SNHLY, CDR2 FYNNEI. CDR3 coding DNA: TGTGCCAGCAGGAGCGGGAGGATCACCGGGGAGCTGTTTTTT. Amino acids: CASRSGRITGELFF.

This chain links TRBV30 with TRBJ2-7; 9 bases align to TRBD1. V lost 2 bases and J lost 3; bases outside the gene matches: 5. Germline lookup yields CDR1 GTSNPN and CDR2 SVGIG (reference sequence). The CDR3 spans 14 residues. In nucleotides, the CDR3 is TGTGCCTGGAGTACCGGGACAGGGTACTACGAGCAGTACTTC. It codes for CAWSTGTGYYEQYF.

V and J are TRBV5-8 and TRBJ1-1; no definite D call. Per germline, CDR1 SGHTS and CDR2 YDEGEE. This CDR3 is 13 amino acids long. V lost 2 bases and J 1 base, leaving 6 bases between the germline ends. The CDR3 nucleotides read TGTGCCAGCAGCTTACAGAGGAACACTGAAGCTTTCTTT. This encodes CASSLQRNTEAFF.

V gene TRBV2 combines with J gene TRBJ2-1, with TRBD2 identical over 10 bases. In germline, CDR1 is SNHLY, CDR2 FYNNEI. This CDR3 is built from 14 residues. J gave up 7 bases and V 6 bases, and 6 bases lay outside the gene matches. The CDR3 loop is CASSRLAGLNEQFF. The CDR3 nucleotides are TGTGCCAGCAGCCGACTAGCGGGCCTGAATGAGCAGTTCTTC.

This sequence joins TRBV2 and TRBJ2-3; 11 bases fit TRBD2. The V gene's germline CDR1 is SNHLY and CDR2 FYNNEI. The junction had 3 bases not matched to a gene; V was cut back by 4 bases and J by 0 bases. CDR3 length equals 16 residues. The CDR3 DNA reads TGTGCCAGCAGTGTACGGACTAGCGGGAGCACAGATACGCAGTATTTT. Translating it yields CASSVRTSGSTDTQYF.

The genes are TRBV4-1 and TRBJ2-3, with D possibly being TRBD2 (5 bases). Trimming left V 1 base short and J 2 bases short, with 16 bases between. The germline CDR1 and CDR2 sequences are MGHRA and YSYEKL. The CDR3 is made up of 17 amino acids. The CDR3 loop reads CASSQVPRVTLTDTQYF. In DNA form, the CDR3 reads TGCGCCAGCAGCCAAGTTCCGCGGGTTACACTCACAGATACGCAGTATTTT.

The rearrangement links TRBV28 to TRBJ2-5; TRBD2 matches 11 bases. The CDR3 consists of 14 residues. Germline V CDR1 and CDR2: MDHEN, SYDVKM. Trimming cost V 6 bases and J 1 base; bases outside gene matches: 1. The CDR3 loop reads CASRTSGVQETQYF. Written as DNA, the CDR3 is TGTGCCAGCAGGACTAGCGGGGTCCAAGAGACCCAGTACTTC. Filled out from reference TRBV28 and TRBJ2-5, the complete variable domain reads DVKVTQSSRYLVKRTGEKVFLECVQDMDHENMFWYRQDPGLGLRLIYFSYDVKMKEKGDIPEGYSVSREKKERFSLILESASTNQTSMYLCASRTSGVQETQYFGPGTRLLVL.

The chain combines TRBV5-4 with TRBJ2-7; 7 positions agree with TRBD2. This CDR3 spans 12 amino acids. The V gene end was trimmed by 4 bases and the J gene end by 2 bases; junction bases not matched to a gene: 0. Germline CDR1 is SGHNT and CDR2 is YYREEE (reference sequence). CDR3 bases: TGTGCCAGCAGCGGGGGGGCCTACGAGCAGTACTTC. It encodes CASSGGAYEQYF.

Here the CDR3 reads CAWSERAGVASYEQYF. The CDR3 DNA is TGTGCCTGGAGCGAGAGGGCGGGAGTGGCTTCCTACGAGCAGTACTTC. The V call is TRBV30, the J call TRBJ2-7; 7 bases map to TRBD2. V shed 3 bases and J 1 base; nucleotides not matched to a gene: 12. This CDR3 contains 16 residues. Germline-derived CDR1 and CDR2 are GTSNPN and SVGIG (reference sequence).

V usage is TRBV6-5 and J usage is TRBJ1-1; 7 nucleotides align to TRBD1. Germline CDR1 MNHEY, CDR2 SVGAGI. V gave up 5 bases and J gave up 11 bases; unmatched junction bases: 17. This CDR3 contains 15 residues. The CDR3 nucleotides read TGTGCCAGCAGTCCACGGGGGAAGACAGGGCGTGGGGCTTTCTTT. Its translation: CASSPRGKTGRGAFF.

The gene calls are TRBV29-1 and TRBJ2-2; tentatively, D is TRBD1 (6 bases). This CDR3 spans 16 amino acids. V was cut by 1 base and J by 6 bases, with 18 bases left in between. CDR1 is SQVTM, CDR2 ANQGSEA, per germline. The CDR3 DNA follows: TGCAGCGTTGAAGTTTCGGGCCTAGGGGGTCCCGGGGAGCTGTTTTTT. Translation: CSVEVSGLGGPGELFF.

This clone was seen once. V is TRBV4-1 and J is TRBJ2-2; 7 bases are shared with TRBD1. Looked up from germline, CDR1 is MGHRA and CDR2 is YSYEKL. The CDR3 is made up of 17 amino acids. V lost 0 bases, J lost 6 bases, and 10 bases stayed unmatched. The CDR3 nucleotides read TGCGCCAGCAGCCAAGAGCCCCCGGCAGGGGGTTCCGGGGAGCTGTTTTTT. Translated, it gives CASSQEPPAGGSGELFF.

The chain is built from TRBV4-3 and TRBJ2-1, with 7 positions matching TRBD2. CDR1 and CDR2 from the germline V gene are LGHNA and YSLEER. The CDR3 is 15 amino acids. With 1 base clipped from V and 4 bases from J, the junction kept 4 bases outside the gene matches. In nucleotides, the CDR3 is TGCGCCAGCAGCCAAGGCCTAGCGGTTTACAATGAGCAGTTCTTC. Protein: CASSQGLAVYNEQFF.

Concerning this clone itself: Its ends do not fully match the called genes, so a read error is possible. CDR3 protein: CASSSLDRAF. The DNA of the CDR3 is TGTGCCAGCAGTTCATTAGACAGGGCTTTC. The rearrangement joins TRBV28 to TRBJ1-2, with 7 bases that match TRBD1. Germline V lookup: CDR1 MDHEN, CDR2 SYDVKM. The CDR3 totals 10 residues.

V is TRBV19 and J is TRBJ1-4, with D possibly TRBD1 on 5 matching bases. Germline V gene data show CDR1 as LNHDA and CDR2 as SQIVND (reference sequence). The CDR3 has 15 amino acids. With 3 bases removed from V and 2 bases from J, the gap between germline ends came to 10 bases. In nucleotides, the CDR3 is TGTGCCAGTAGTATCGGGACTGCGACTAATGAAAAACTGTTTTTT. Translation: CASSIGTATNEKLFF.

The chain employs TRBV4-1 and TRBJ2-1; D perhaps matches TRBD2 (6 bases). Deletions cut 6 bases from V and 5 bases from J, with 14 bases between. CDR1 is MGHRA and CDR2 is YSYEKL in the germline V gene. The CDR3 sequence is 14 residues long. The CDR3 region has the DNA TGCGCCAGCAGACCTAAGGACTACGACAATGAGCAGTTCTTC. It specifies CASRPKDYDNEQFF.

The chain has TRBV19 and TRBJ2-1; tentatively, D is TRBD2 (6 bases). CDR3 length: 13 amino acids. Germline V gives CDR1 LNHDA, CDR2 SQIVND (reference sequence). V lost 3 bases, J lost 6 bases, and 9 bases lay in between. The CDR3 bases are TGTGCCAGTAGTATGCGACTAGTCAATGAGCAGTTCTTC. Protein sequence: CASSMRLVNEQFF. Together with reference TRBV19 and TRBJ2-1, the CDR3 gives the full variable domain: DGGITQSPKYLFRKEGQNVTLSCEQNLNHDAMYWYRQDPGQGLRLIYYSQIVNDFQKGDIAEGYSVSREKKESFPLTVTSAQKNPTAFYLCASSMRLVNEQFFGPGTRLTVL.

This clone was seen a handful of times. This chain joins TRBV6-1 and TRBJ2-7; TRBD2 aligns across 13 bases. Germline loops: CDR1 MNHNS, CDR2 SASEGT. With 6 bases clipped from V and 5 bases from J, the junction kept 16 bases outside the gene matches. The CDR3 is 18 residues long. CDR3 residues: CASRETSGRVSTKDEQYF. The CDR3 DNA reads as TGTGCCAGCAGGGAAACTAGCGGGAGGGTCTCAACCAAGGACGAGCAGTACTTC.

The chain has TRBV27 and TRBJ2-1, with D possibly TRBD2 on 5 matching bases. This CDR3 is built from 14 residues. Deletions cut 10 bases from V and 7 bases from J, with 20 bases between. The germline V gene encodes CDR1 MNHEY and CDR2 SMNVEV (reference sequence). In nucleotides, the CDR3 is TGTGCCACCCGAGGGCCCGACGCTCCTAATGAGCAGTTCTTC. Encoded protein: CATRGPDAPNEQFF.

As concerns this clone: Mismatch with germline at one junction end may stem from a read error. The chain uses TRBV7-7 and TRBJ2-5, with D uncertain. CDR3 length equals 13 residues. Germline V gene sequence: CDR1 SSHAT, CDR2 FNYEAQ (reference sequence). Here the CDR3 reads CASSLRPGETQYF. The CDR3 region has the DNA TGTGCTAGCAGCTTACGACCAGGAGAGACCCAGTACTTC. Variable domain in full (rest from reference TRBV7-7 and TRBJ2-5): GAGVSQSPRYKVTKRGQDVTLRCDPISSHATLYWYQQALGQGPEFLTYFNYEAQPDKSGLPSDRFSAERPEGSISTLTIQRTEQRDSAMYRCASSLRPGETQYFGPGTRLLVL.

This clone occurred once. The rearrangement uses TRBV12-5 and TRBJ2-5; 11 bases match TRBD1. This CDR3 is 18 amino acids long. V trimming: 2 bases; J trimming: 4 bases; junction bases outside the gene matches: 12. Germline V gene lookup returns CDR1 LGHNT and CDR2 FRNRAP. The CDR3 loop is CASGLYTADRGLRETQYF. The CDR3, as DNA: TGTGCTAGTGGTTTGTACACCGCGGACAGGGGGCTCCGAGAGACCCAGTACTTC.